This is a list of T cell receptor beta chains from one sample in a study of beta chain features in type 1 diabetes. The assay was immunoSEQ multiplex PCR, and TCRdb's table has in-frame clones only and misses some. The sample holds some 170,000 clones; over 55% are singletons and the top ten take roughly 0.092%. Sample: naive CD4+ T cells from blood. The receptor source for this set is a man aged 25-40 years with type 1 diabetes. The CDR3 runs from the conserved cysteine through the conserved F or W. Fields, in order: J gene, V gene, clone size, D gene, CDR3 protein, CDR3 DNA. D genes are given only for firm matches. The size of a clone is reported for some rows only, either as once, few or many, or as a class for expanded clones.

J gene: TRBJ2-7
V gene: TRBV21-1
clone size: once
D gene: -
CDR3 protein: CASSKESWAGTYEQYF
CDR3 DNA: TGTGCCAGCAGCAAAGAGTCCTGGGCAGGGACCTACGAGCAGTACTTC

J gene: TRBJ2-7
V gene: TRBV29-1
clone size: -
D gene: -
CDR3 protein: CSVDSGNYEQYF
CDR3 DNA: TGCAGCGTTGACTCGGGGAACTACGAGCAGTACTTC

J gene: TRBJ2-3
V gene: TRBV9
clone size: -
D gene: -
CDR3 protein: CASSVDRAPDTQYF
CDR3 DNA: TGTGCCAGCAGCGTAGACAGGGCCCCAGATACGCAGTATTTT

J gene: TRBJ2-5
V gene: TRBV18
clone size: -
D gene: -
CDR3 protein: CASSPSASETQYF
CDR3 DNA: TGTGCCAGCTCACCATCGGCTTCGGAGACCCAGTACTTC

J gene: TRBJ2-7
V gene: TRBV7-9
clone size: -
D gene: -
CDR3 protein: CASSLEASEDSGREQYF
CDR3 DNA: TGTGCCAGCAGCTTAGAAGCTTCTGAGGACTCGGGTAGGGAGCAGTACTTC

J gene: TRBJ2-1
V gene: TRBV11-3
clone size: -
D gene: -
CDR3 protein: CASSHRSGNEQFF
CDR3 DNA: TGTGCCAGCAGCCACCGATCGGGGAATGAGCAGTTCTTC

J gene: TRBJ2-5
V gene: TRBV9
clone size: -
D gene: TRBD1
CDR3 protein: CASSPRTGTETQYF
CDR3 DNA: TGTGCCAGCAGCCCCAGGACAGGGACGGAGACCCAGTACTTC

J gene: TRBJ2-5
V gene: TRBV18
clone size: -
D gene: TRBD2
CDR3 protein: CASSPGLAGDETQYF
CDR3 DNA: TGTGCCAGCTCACCTGGACTAGCGGGGGACGAGACCCAGTACTTC

J gene: TRBJ1-1
V gene: TRBV7-9
clone size: -
D gene: TRBD1
CDR3 protein: CASSLTDRGSTEAFF
CDR3 DNA: TGTGCCAGCAGCTTAACCGACAGGGGAAGCACTGAAGCTTTCTTT

J gene: TRBJ2-5
V gene: TRBV6-5
clone size: -
D gene: -
CDR3 protein: CASRNLMGTQYF
CDR3 DNA: TGTGCCAGCAGAAACCTAATGGGGACCCAGTACTTC

J gene: TRBJ2-5
V gene: TRBV20-1
clone size: few
D gene: -
CDR3 protein: CSAPTGETQYF
CDR3 DNA: TGCAGTGCTCCGACCGGAGAGACCCAGTACTTC

J gene: TRBJ1-1
V gene: TRBV19
clone size: -
D gene: -
CDR3 protein: CASSMWGTEAFF
CDR3 DNA: TGTGCCAGTAGTATGTGGGGGACTGAAGCTTTCTTT

J gene: TRBJ2-3
V gene: TRBV14
clone size: -
D gene: TRBD2
CDR3 protein: CASSHGLAGRFTDTQYF
CDR3 DNA: TGTGCCAGCAGCCACGGACTAGCGGGGAGGTTCACAGATACGCAGTATTTT

J gene: TRBJ1-4
V gene: TRBV5-4
clone size: -
D gene: -
CDR3 protein: CASSQEGTNEKLFF
CDR3 DNA: TGTGCCAGCAGCCAGGAAGGGACTAATGAAAAACTGTTTTTT

J gene: TRBJ2-4
V gene: TRBV7-2
clone size: -
D gene: -
CDR3 protein: CASSGHPSAGIQYF
CDR3 DNA: TGTGCCAGCAGCGGTCATCCTTCCGCCGGCATTCAGTACTTC

J gene: TRBJ2-7
V gene: TRBV7-2
clone size: few
D gene: -
CDR3 protein: CASSFWSGPYEQYF
CDR3 DNA: TGTGCCAGCAGCTTTTGGAGCGGACCCTACGAGCAGTACTTC

J gene: TRBJ1-2
V gene: TRBV7-8
clone size: -
D gene: -
CDR3 protein: CASSRIINGYTF
CDR3 DNA: TGTGCCAGCAGCCGTATCATTAATGGCTACACCTTC

J gene: TRBJ1-6
V gene: TRBV4-3
clone size: few
D gene: -
CDR3 protein: CASSQDAVLDSPLHF
CDR3 DNA: TGCGCCAGCAGCCAAGATGCAGTTCTGGATTCACCCCTCCACTTT

J gene: TRBJ1-1
V gene: TRBV5-6
clone size: -
D gene: -
CDR3 protein: CASSTNTEAFF
CDR3 DNA: TGTGCCAGCAGCACGAACACTGAAGCTTTCTTT

J gene: TRBJ2-7
V gene: TRBV7-2
clone size: few
D gene: -
CDR3 protein: CASSQAGWAYEQYF
CDR3 DNA: TGTGCCAGCAGCCAGGCCGGATGGGCCTACGAGCAGTACTTC

J gene: TRBJ2-3
V gene: TRBV18
clone size: -
D gene: -
CDR3 protein: CASSPPAGLGTDTQYF
CDR3 DNA: TGTGCCAGCTCACCACCCGCGGGGCTTGGCACAGATACGCAGTATTTT

J gene: TRBJ1-1
V gene: TRBV25-1
clone size: -
D gene: -
CDR3 protein: CASLDRLNTEAFF
CDR3 DNA: TGTGCCAGCCTCGACAGGCTGAACACTGAAGCTTTCTTT

J gene: TRBJ2-1
V gene: TRBV29-1
clone size: few
D gene: TRBD1
CDR3 protein: CSVGRQGSYNEQFF
CDR3 DNA: TGCAGCGTTGGTAGACAGGGTAGCTACAATGAGCAGTTCTTC

J gene: TRBJ2-3
V gene: TRBV5-6
clone size: few
D gene: TRBD2
CDR3 protein: CASSSHLAGHTDTQYF
CDR3 DNA: TGTGCCAGCAGCTCCCACCTAGCGGGTCACACAGATACGCAGTATTTT

J gene: TRBJ2-3
V gene: TRBV2
clone size: once
D gene: -
CDR3 protein: CASSEGQGFPYTQYF
CDR3 DNA: TGTGCCAGCAGTGAGGGGCAGGGGTTTCCGTATACGCAGTATTTT

J gene: TRBJ2-3
V gene: TRBV7-2
clone size: -
D gene: -
CDR3 protein: CASSLYTDTQYF
CDR3 DNA: TGTGCCAGCAGCCTCTACACAGATACGCAGTATTTT

J gene: TRBJ2-5
V gene: TRBV20-1
clone size: -
D gene: -
CDR3 protein: CSARIQGIDNF
CDR3 DNA: TGCAGTGCTAGAATACAGGGCATAGATAACTTC

J gene: TRBJ2-3
V gene: TRBV4-3
clone size: -
D gene: -
CDR3 protein: CASGSAAGITDTQYF
CDR3 DNA: TGCGCCAGCGGTTCGGCGGCGGGAATCACAGATACGCAGTATTTT

J gene: TRBJ1-2
V gene: TRBV30
clone size: -
D gene: -
CDR3 protein: CAWSVGGHGYTF
CDR3 DNA: TGTGCCTGGAGTGTCGGGGGGCATGGCTACACCTTC

J gene: TRBJ2-3
V gene: TRBV9
clone size: -
D gene: -
CDR3 protein: CASSPPRLRSTDTQYF
CDR3 DNA: TGTGCCAGCAGCCCACCCCGTTTGAGGAGTACAGATACGCAGTATTTT

J gene: TRBJ2-2
V gene: TRBV30
clone size: -
D gene: -
CDR3 protein: CAWSVHPTAGELFF
CDR3 DNA: TGTGCCTGGAGTGTCCATCCGACGGCCGGGGAGCTGTTTTTT

J gene: TRBJ1-6
V gene: TRBV9
clone size: -
D gene: -
CDR3 protein: CASSVGQHLGDSPLHF
CDR3 DNA: TGTGCCAGCAGCGTGGGGCAGCACTTGGGGGATTCACCCCTCCACTTT

J gene: TRBJ2-5
V gene: TRBV7-2
clone size: -
D gene: TRBD2
CDR3 protein: CASSFGLAQETQYF
CDR3 DNA: TGTGCCAGCAGCTTTGGACTAGCCCAAGAGACCCAGTACTTC

J gene: TRBJ1-5
V gene: TRBV28
clone size: -
D gene: -
CDR3 protein: CVARGAGQPQHF
CDR3 DNA: TGTGTTGCACGGGGGGCAGGGCAGCCCCAGCATTTT

J gene: TRBJ1-1
V gene: TRBV7-9
clone size: -
D gene: -
CDR3 protein: CASALASVGGTEAFF
CDR3 DNA: TGTGCCAGCGCCCTCGCCTCGGTGGGGGGCACTGAAGCTTTCTTT

J gene: TRBJ1-1
V gene: TRBV29-1
clone size: few
D gene: TRBD1
CDR3 protein: CSVGQGSTGQAFF
CDR3 DNA: TGCAGCGTTGGACAGGGGTCTACTGGACAAGCTTTCTTT

J gene: TRBJ2-7
V gene: TRBV15
clone size: -
D gene: -
CDR3 protein: CATSRGDNSYEQYF
CDR3 DNA: TGTGCCACCAGCAGAGGAGACAACTCCTACGAGCAGTACTTC

J gene: TRBJ1-1
V gene: TRBV29-1
clone size: -
D gene: TRBD1
CDR3 protein: CSLGGQGGTEAFF
CDR3 DNA: TGCAGCCTGGGGGGACAGGGAGGGACTGAAGCTTTCTTT

J gene: TRBJ2-7
V gene: TRBV7-2
clone size: -
D gene: -
CDR3 protein: CASSLVGVDDEQYF
CDR3 DNA: TGTGCCAGCAGCTTAGTGGGGGTAGACGACGAGCAGTACTTC

J gene: TRBJ2-1
V gene: TRBV27
clone size: -
D gene: TRBD1
CDR3 protein: CASSYGDRAREQFF
CDR3 DNA: TGTGCCAGCAGTTATGGTGACAGGGCGAGGGAGCAGTTCTTC

J gene: TRBJ2-5
V gene: TRBV7-9
clone size: -
D gene: -
CDR3 protein: CASSLGTLQETQYF
CDR3 DNA: TGTGCCAGCAGCCTCGGGACACTCCAAGAGACCCAGTACTTC

J gene: TRBJ2-3
V gene: TRBV9
clone size: few
D gene: -
CDR3 protein: CASSVVSAATDTQYF
CDR3 DNA: TGTGCCAGCAGCGTAGTGTCGGCGGCCACAGATACGCAGTATTTT

J gene: TRBJ1-2
V gene: TRBV29-1
clone size: -
D gene: TRBD1
CDR3 protein: CSVRQGINYGYTF
CDR3 DNA: TGCAGCGTCAGACAGGGAATCAACTATGGCTACACCTTC

J gene: TRBJ2-5
V gene: TRBV7-9
clone size: -
D gene: TRBD1
CDR3 protein: CASSLGTGNFQETQYF
CDR3 DNA: TGTGCCAGCAGCCTCGGGACAGGGAATTTCCAAGAGACCCAGTACTTC

J gene: TRBJ1-1
V gene: TRBV30
clone size: once
D gene: -
CDR3 protein: CAWSDRNTEAFF
CDR3 DNA: TGTGCCTGGAGTGACCGGAACACTGAAGCTTTCTTT

J gene: TRBJ2-1
V gene: TRBV19
clone size: few
D gene: TRBD1
CDR3 protein: CASSIFTGGTYNEQFF
CDR3 DNA: TGTGCCAGTAGTATATTCACAGGGGGTACCTACAATGAGCAGTTCTTC

J gene: TRBJ2-3
V gene: TRBV5-1
clone size: -
D gene: -
CDR3 protein: CASSLDPGTDTQYF
CDR3 DNA: TGCGCCAGCAGCTTGGATCCGGGCACAGATACGCAGTATTTT

J gene: TRBJ2-1
V gene: TRBV9
clone size: few
D gene: -
CDR3 protein: CASSGAGLYEQFF
CDR3 DNA: TGTGCCAGCAGCGGAGCAGGTTTGTATGAGCAGTTCTTC

J gene: TRBJ2-5
V gene: TRBV4-1
clone size: -
D gene: -
CDR3 protein: CASSQDISLAGTKETQYF
CDR3 DNA: TGCGCCAGCAGCCAAGATATCTCCCTAGCCGGGACAAAAGAGACCCAGTACTTC

J gene: TRBJ1-1
V gene: TRBV29-1
clone size: -
D gene: TRBD1
CDR3 protein: CSADRDTEAFF
CDR3 DNA: TGCAGCGCCGACAGGGACACTGAAGCTTTCTTT

J gene: TRBJ1-2
V gene: TRBV20-1
clone size: -
D gene: TRBD1
CDR3 protein: CSAGTDYGYTF
CDR3 DNA: TGCAGTGCCGGGACAGACTATGGCTACACCTTC

J gene: TRBJ1-2
V gene: TRBV29-1
clone size: -
D gene: TRBD1
CDR3 protein: CSVEDSQGVGYTF
CDR3 DNA: TGCAGCGTTGAAGATAGTCAGGGGGTTGGCTACACCTTC